The 10 T cell receptor beta chains presented below share a single source sample, sequenced in a study of blood T cells in healthy people across ages (dated by TCRdb to the mid-2010s). The protocol used for the library was 5' RACE. The sample was run on an Illumina HiSeq 2500. A second PCR of roughly 7 to 12 cycles was performed with a sample-barcoded 5' primer and a J-beta primer mix. The raw public reads went through TCRdb reprocessing: fastp at Q25, MiXCR clone calling, in-frame beta chains kept. A single entry per CDR3 protein holds the most common genes and DNA from its merged rows. The sample data list about 2 million distinct CDR3 sequences, and less than 50% of these were observed just once. The top ten constitute roughly 2% of the sample. The sample taken for sequencing was blood. These receptors were taken from a woman in her 40s in good health.

This clonotype turned up a few times. The chain is built from TRBV7-2 and TRBJ2-2; tentatively, D is TRBD2 (7 bases). With 0 bases removed from V and 4 bases from J, the gap between germline ends came to 12 bases. CDR1 and CDR2 (germline): SGHTA, FQGNSA. This CDR3 comprises 16 residues. The CDR3 region has the DNA TGTGCCAGCAGCTTAGCGGGGGGGGCGATCACCGGGGAGCTGTTTTTT. Its protein is CASSLAGGAITGELFF.

This clonotype was counted only a few times. This chain uses TRBV20-1 with TRBJ1-4; weak D call: TRBD1 (6 bases). The CDR3 covers 16 residues. CDR1 is DFQATT and CDR2 is SNEGSKA in the germline V gene (reference sequence). The V end lost 5 bases, the J end lost 0 bases, and 16 bases lay between the germline ends. The CDR3, as DNA: TGCAGTGCTGGGTTGCGCAGGGGTACAACTAATGAAAAACTGTTTTTT. Translated: CSAGLRRGTTNEKLFF.

This clonotype has just a few counts. The chain recombines TRBV10-3 with TRBJ2-3; D possibly corresponds to TRBD2 (6 bases). CDR3 size: 15 residues. Looked up from germline, CDR1 is ENHRY and CDR2 is SYGVKD. The V end was cut by 3 bases, the J end by 4 bases, with 14 bases between. Written as DNA, the CDR3 is TGTGCCATCAGTGACCAAGGAGGGTCCTCAGATACGCAGTATTTT. It codes for CAISDQGGSSDTQYF.

Only a few counts were recorded for this clonotype. The chain couples TRBV29-1 to TRBJ2-5, with 9 bases that match TRBD1. There are 12 residues in the CDR3. Germline V gives CDR1 SQVTM, CDR2 ANQGSEA. The V segment lost 6 bases and the J segment 1 base; nucleotides outside the gene matches: 0. The CDR3 reads CSVQGAQETQYF. CDR3 nucleotides: TGCAGCGTACAGGGGGCCCAAGAGACCCAGTACTTC.

The V gene is TRBV7-2, the J gene TRBJ1-6; D is uncertain. V lost 10 bases and J lost 12, with 16 bases in between. Germline V gene lookup returns CDR1 SGHTA and CDR2 FQGNSA. The CDR3 extends over 12 amino acids. CDR3 in DNA: TGTGCCACGTTCGACTCCCCGGGACCCCTCCACTTT. Its translation is CATFDSPGPLHF.

The chain couples TRBV20-1 to TRBJ2-1; 7 bases map to TRBD2. The V and J ends lost 6 bases and 13 bases, in that order; junction bases with no gene match: 18. This CDR3 region has 14 residues. Germline V gives CDR1 DFQATT, CDR2 SNEGSKA (reference sequence). DNA for the CDR3: TGCAGTGCCCCCACTAGGATAAGCGGGGAGACCCAGTTCTTC. Translating gives CSAPTRISGETQFF.

The J gene is TRBJ2-5, the V gene TRBV5-1; D uncertain. The CDR3 sequence is 14 residues long. V shed 0 bases and J shed 3 bases, with 9 bases lying between them. Germline-derived CDR1 and CDR2 are SGHRS and YFSETQ. The CDR3 protein is CASSLGTFEETQYF. CDR3 coding DNA: TGCGCCAGCAGCTTGGGGACGTTCGAAGAGACCCAGTACTTC.

The chain employs TRBV29-1 and TRBJ2-3; possible D gene TRBD1, 5 bases. The CDR3 has 12 amino acids. Germline assignment: CDR1 SQVTM and CDR2 ANQGSEA. Trimming removed 7 bases from V and 0 bases from J, with 8 bases in between. CDR3 region: CSATVSTDTQYF. In nucleotides, the CDR3 is TGCAGCGCGACAGTTAGCACAGATACGCAGTATTTT.

Concerning this clonotype itself: The germline gene is not matched at one end of the junction; a read error may be the cause. CDR3 DNA sequence: TGCGCCAACAGCCCTTCGTTCACAGATACGCAGTATTTT. The encoded protein is CANSPSFTDTQYF. The chain combines TRBV4-1 with TRBJ2-3; D not resolved. The germline V gene encodes CDR1 MGHRA and CDR2 YSYEKL. The CDR3 loop spans 13 amino acids.

The chain's CDR3 is CSARDQVPEYNEQFF. DNA of the CDR3: TGCAGTGCTAGAGATCAGGTACCCGAGTACAATGAGCAGTTCTTC. The rearrangement links TRBV20-1 to TRBJ2-1; no clear D. Germline CDR1 DFQATT, CDR2 SNEGSKA (reference sequence). CDR3 size: 15 residues. Trimming left V 0 bases short and J 4 bases short, with 13 bases between.